This TCR beta chain comes out of a study of shared clonotypes between healthy human individuals (dated by TCRdb to the early 2020s). Study-level background: A couple of women and three men aged 18 to 49 years were included in the cohort. For each donor, three plates each were used for CD4 naive and CD4 memory, two plates were used for CD8 naive, and one plate was used for CD8 memory. To increase sequencing depth and limit assay-specific biases, different laboratories used diverse techniques to prepare libraries and sequence TCR repertoires. To estimate repertoire size and how much clonotype sharing occurs between individuals, the study deeply sequenced the blood TCR repertoires of several healthy adults. Per donor, leukapheresis produced somewhere between about 0.8 and 9 billion PBMCs.

Here is what the overall study found, with its caveats: Because the study included a small number of donors, the genetic and exposure-history diversity represented was limited. Sampling was limited to blood, and TCR repertoires in tissue likely differ from TCR repertoires in blood. Pairwise subsampling indicated that sequencing depth was expected to affect the degree of clonotype sharing among donors. Sharing across a handful of donors was observed for approximately 5% of naive CD4, 3.5% of naive CD8, 2% to 2.5% of memory CD4, and 0.4% of memory CD8 clonotypes. Incomplete sequencing was indicated by rarefaction of sorted-subset datasets, despite the large sequencing depth. Clonotypes shared by all four sorted-subset donors showed higher generation probabilities than non-shared clonotypes. Larger estimated clonotype richness was generally found for naive subsets than for memory subsets.

The CDR3 runs 14 amino acids, cysteine and phenylalanine included. Here the CDR3 DNA is all that survives: 42 bases in frame from base 1. The germline V gene (reference sequence) gives CDR1 as SGHKS and CDR2 as YYEKEE. The germline ends are 8 bases apart after V is trimmed by 2 bases and J by 0 bases. About this clone: Its binding antigen is unknown. Base-call qualities are not available, and no considerably larger clone is one nucleotide away. This same CDR3 is encoded by further DNA sequences in the sample.

CD8 naive samples consisted of CD45RO-negative cells that were positively selected for CCR7, yielding a CD45RA+CCR7+ population without TemRA cells. The donors were healthy, HIV-negative adults who had no recently reported acute infections or vaccinations. Only Caucasian adults living in Nashville, Tennessee, USA were represented among the donors. Blood was obtained by leukapheresis, after which PBMCs were separated by Ficoll-Histopaque density gradient centrifugation and cryopreserved in liquid nitrogen vapor phase. Purity and quantity of every magnetically sorted T cell population were checked by analytical flow cytometry. From each sorted fraction, genomic DNA was isolated and quantified by UV absorbance on a Nanodrop 2000c. Using the deep immunoSEQ assay, TCR CDR3 regions were amplified from genomic DNA by multiplex PCR. For each cell subset, the extracted genomic DNA was distributed evenly across all wells of several immunoSEQ 96-well plates, and each plate served as one replicate. For sorted subsets, 150 to 250 ng genomic DNA, equal to 30,000 or so T cell genomes, was loaded into each replicate PCR. The purified libraries were quantified using a Qubit 3.0 fluorometer, sized with a Bioanalyzer 2100, and then quantified again using the KAPA Library Quantification kit. Every immunoSEQ 96-well plate was sequenced on a separate single-read 150-cycle Illumina NextSeq 550 flow cell. In the paper's pipeline: Because only junctional sequences without quality scores were contained in the immunoSEQ output, filtering matching that applied to full-length reads could not be performed. To assign V/J genes and CDR3, sequences were annotated against IMGT germline references using PyIR, a Python wrapper for IgBLAST v1.9. Reads with weak V/J assignments (E-value above 1e-6), missing CDR3, stop codons, out-of-frame junctions, or ambiguous translated residues were removed. A V3J clonotype was defined by an identical inferred V gene, J gene, and CDR3 amino acid sequence. Percentage overlap between repertoires was calculated by dividing the number of shared unique clonotypes by the size of the smaller repertoire. Three approaches were used to assess repertoire richness: RTK rarefaction, the Chao1 estimator, and Recon v2.1 estimates of unobserved clonotypes. OLGA was used to compute generation probabilities for all TCRbeta clonotypes that the gDNA method yielded from a handful of donors. In its TCRdb copy, this immuneACCESS table keeps in-frame sequences only and misses some clones. Where compared with another copy, unresolved V genes explain less than half of these, and the others have no known cause. V and J calls and clone size are copied from that table; D and trimming were computed from the DNA. The sample has under 2,000,000 clones on record, roughly 94% of them singletons. 1% to 1.5% of the sample is taken by the ten largest.

What was sequenced was naive CD8+ T cells sorted from blood. Sample cell subset or site, as interpreted from the label and publication: CD45RA+CCR7+. This chain is built from TRBV5-5 and TRBJ1-1; TRBD1 is perhaps the D gene, given 5 matching bases. The source is a man aged 18 to 29 in good health. The CDR3 protein sequence reads: CASSLTGMNTEAFF. In nucleotides, the sequence is TGTGCCAGCAGCTTAACAGGAATGAACACTGAAGCTTTCTTT.